Only one count was recorded for the clone carrying this T cell receptor (beta chain). The CDR3 consists of 16 residues. Germline CDR1 and CDR2: SGDLS and YYNGEE. Losses at the gene ends were 0 bases for V and 4 bases for J; bases not matched to a gene: 7. This sample is part of a study of blood T cell repertoires in COVID-19. About the research overall: Both acute and convalescent COVID-19 samples were obtained from the United States, Italy and Spain. PBMCs, B-cell-depleted T cells, or T cells were the source of the cDNA or gDNA that made up the material.

In the authors' methods: Amplification of reference gene primers provided the estimated nucleated cell counts. Using immunoSEQ multiplex PCR, the repertoire was profiled, and TCRdb retains in-frame clones only, with some absent. The V and J calls and clone size are taken from that table; D and trimming were inferred from the DNA. The sample has over 20,000 clones; roughly 88% are singletons. This TCR was sampled from a man in his 70s with acute or convalescent COVID-19. Sequenced material: peripheral blood. The gene calls are TRBV9 and TRBJ1-1, with 9 bases aligning to TRBD1. The DNA for the CDR3 is TGTGCCAGCAGCGTAGCTGCCGGGACAGGGTTCACTGAAGCTTTCTTT. It codes for CASSVAAGTGFTEAFF.